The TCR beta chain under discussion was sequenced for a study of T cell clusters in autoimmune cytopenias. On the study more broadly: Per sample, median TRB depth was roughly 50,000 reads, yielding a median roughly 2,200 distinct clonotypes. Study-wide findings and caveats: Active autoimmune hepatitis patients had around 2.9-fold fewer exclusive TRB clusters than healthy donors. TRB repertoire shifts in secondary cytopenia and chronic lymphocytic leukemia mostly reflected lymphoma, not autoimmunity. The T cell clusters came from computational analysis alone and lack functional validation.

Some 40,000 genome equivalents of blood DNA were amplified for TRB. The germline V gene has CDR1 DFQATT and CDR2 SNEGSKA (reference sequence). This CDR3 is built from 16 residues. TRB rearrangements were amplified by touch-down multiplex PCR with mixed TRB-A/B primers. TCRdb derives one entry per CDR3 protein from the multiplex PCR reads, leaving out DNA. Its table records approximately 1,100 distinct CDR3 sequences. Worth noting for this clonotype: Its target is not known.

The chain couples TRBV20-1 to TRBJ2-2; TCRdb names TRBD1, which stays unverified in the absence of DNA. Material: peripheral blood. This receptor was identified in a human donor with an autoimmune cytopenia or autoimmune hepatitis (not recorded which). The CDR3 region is CSARLQGAPGTGELFF.